Many counts were recorded for the clone carrying this TCR beta chain. This specimen belongs to a study of metastatic and nonmetastatic thyroid tumors. Across the whole study: Malignant and benign thyroid patients had repertoires compared in peripheral blood and tumor or nodule tissue.

Thyroid surgery had not been preceded by any treatment in any patient. TCRdb re-clonotyped the PCR reads via MiXCR. The sample has 23,000 or so clones, 20% to 30% seen once. The V gene's germline CDR1 is SGHTS and CDR2 YDEGEE. This CDR3 comprises 15 residues. V lost 5 bases to trimming and J lost 2 bases, with 13 bases between them. The rearrangement links TRBV5-8 to TRBJ1-4; D gene ambiguous. This sequence was found in a male donor with papillary thyroid cancer or a benign thyroid nodule (not recorded which). Some clones in this sample may be carry-over from other donors' samples. Specimen: tumor tissue. CDR3: CASRALGRTNEKLFF. The CDR3 nucleotides read TGTGCCAGCAGAGCCCTGGGGAGGACTAATGAAAAACTGTTTTTT.